The rows below give T cell receptor beta chains drawn from one sample of a study of T cells after yellow fever vaccination. One entry per CDR3 protein, called by TCRdb with MiXCR from the 5' RACE reads. Of approximately 260,000 distinct CDR3 sequences listed, around 5.3% are singletons. Sequencing used CD4+ T cells sorted from PBMCs, obtained on the day of the yellow fever booster vaccination. The receptor source for this set is a man between 18 and 29 years old who received the YFV17D yellow fever vaccine. Both conserved end residues are part of each CDR3. A D gene is named only where the DNA matches it firmly.

D gene	V gene	J gene	CDR3 protein
.	TRBV13	TRBJ2-5	CASSYSGGHQETQYF
TRBD1	TRBV5-1	TRBJ1-3	CASSLGDRGNTIYF
TRBD1	TRBV29-1	TRBJ2-5	CSVRDRGLQETQYF
.	TRBV7-3	TRBJ2-1	CASSLTRASYNEQFF
.	TRBV5-1	TRBJ1-2	CASSSQGYGYTF
.	TRBV4-1	TRBJ2-3	CASKSTGPSTDTQYF
TRBD2	TRBV7-9	TRBJ2-1	CASSLSLAGSYNEQFF
.	TRBV29-1	TRBJ1-3	CSVVVGNTIYF
.	TRBV19	TRBJ1-5	CASSIDLLGKGPQHF
TRBD1	TRBV11-2	TRBJ1-6	CASSLGDRDSPLHF
TRBD2	TRBV10-3	TRBJ2-5	CAISESRGSQETQYF
TRBD1	TRBV2	TRBJ2-2	CASSSDRGTGELFF
.	TRBV3-1	TRBJ1-1	CASSQIGGHTEAFF
.	TRBV9	TRBJ2-1	CASSVDGVDYNEQFF
.	TRBV20-1	TRBJ1-5	CSAPDQPQHF
.	TRBV5-1	TRBJ2-5	CASSLEWAGSETQYF
.	TRBV20-1	TRBJ1-5	CSARDLRGSNQPQHF
.	TRBV12-5	TRBJ2-1	CASGFNSDEQFF
.	TRBV20-1	TRBJ2-2	CSVSGQGGTGELFF
.	TRBV5-1	TRBJ2-5	CASSPVGAQETQYF
.	TRBV6-5	TRBJ1-6	CASRIGQLGSPLHF
TRBD1	TRBV20-1	TRBJ1-6	CSARDTTGDNSPLHF
.	TRBV2	TRBJ2-2	CASSEDTGELFF
.	TRBV18	TRBJ1-5	CASSPTGQFNQPQHF
.	TRBV12-3/TRBV12-4	TRBJ2-7	CASRGNEEQYF
.	TRBV10-3	TRBJ2-2	CAISGDLRTGELFF
TRBD1	TRBV27	TRBJ1-2	CASSRGQGVGGYTF
.	TRBV19	TRBJ2-1	CASSIGKAGVQFF
.	TRBV12-3/TRBV12-4	TRBJ2-3	CASKSASDFPTDTQYF
TRBD1	TRBV5-1	TRBJ2-5	CASTGTDQETQYF
.	TRBV3-1	TRBJ1-1	CASSGGTEAFF
.	TRBV7-2	TRBJ2-4	CASSYRVAKNIQYF
TRBD1	TRBV18	TRBJ2-1	CASSPGTGTGDNEQFF
TRBD2	TRBV5-1	TRBJ2-3	CASSLAGRAGGTDTQYF
TRBD2	TRBV6-5	TRBJ2-3	CASSYSAGGHDTDTQYF
TRBD1	TRBV7-9	TRBJ2-5	CASRRDSGETQYF
.	TRBV10-1	TRBJ2-7	CASSMAVLTGRLLLFSEQYF
.	TRBV5-1	TRBJ2-2	CASSLGQSGTGELFF
.	TRBV7-9	TRBJ2-3	CASSFDGGFTDTQYF